Included here is one T cell receptor (beta chain) sequence, with context. Its antigen is not known. The germline gives CDR1 SGHTA, CDR2 FQGNSA. V was pared by 5 bases and J by 6 bases, with 17 bases between. The CDR3 contains 14 residues. The record originates from a study of shared clonotypes between healthy human individuals. Overall study: Contributing individuals were two females and a few males aged 18 to 49. Study results and caveats: Rarefaction indicated that sorted-subset sequencing remained incomplete although depth was large.

The protocol was immunoSEQ multiplex PCR, while the TCRdb copy is restricted to in-frame clones and leaves out a portion. The table lists more than 500,000 clones, about 96% of them singletons, with approximately 0.067% in the top ten. Sequenced input: naive CD4+ T cells sorted from blood. Specified subset: CD45RA+ positively selected. The V call is TRBV7-2, the J call TRBJ2-7, with D perhaps TRBD1 or TRBD2 (5 bases each). The source is a woman aged 25 to 45 in good health. The CDR3, as DNA: TGTGCCAGCAGCAGTTCCGGGGCTATCGGCGAGCAGTACTTC. Protein sequence: CASSSSGAIGEQYF.